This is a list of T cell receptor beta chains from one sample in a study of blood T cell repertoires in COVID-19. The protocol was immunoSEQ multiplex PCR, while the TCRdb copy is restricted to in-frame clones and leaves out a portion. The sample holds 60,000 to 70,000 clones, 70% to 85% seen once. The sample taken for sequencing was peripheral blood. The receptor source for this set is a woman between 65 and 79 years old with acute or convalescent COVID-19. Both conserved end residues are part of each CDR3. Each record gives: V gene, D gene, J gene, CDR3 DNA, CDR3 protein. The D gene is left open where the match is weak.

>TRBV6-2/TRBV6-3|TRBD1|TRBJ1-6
TGTGCCAGCAGCCTACAGGGGGCCTACTCACCCCTCCACTTT
CASSLQGAYSPLHF
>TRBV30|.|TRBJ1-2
TGTGCCTGGAGTGAGGCCCGACGGCGGGGGAACTATGGCTACACCTTC
CAWSEARRRGNYGYTF
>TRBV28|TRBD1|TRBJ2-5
TGTGCCAGCAGCCCTTCTCGGCAGGGGGTTGGTGGAGAGACCCAGTACTTC
CASSPSRQGVGGETQYF
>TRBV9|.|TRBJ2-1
TGTGCCAGCAGCGTAGTGGGGACTCCCTACAATGAGCAGTTCTTC
CASSVVGTPYNEQFF
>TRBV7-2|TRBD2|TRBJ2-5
TGTGCCAGCAGCTTGCCGGGACTAACTAAAGAGACCCAGTACTTC
CASSLPGLTKETQYF
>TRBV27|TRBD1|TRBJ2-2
TGTGCCAGCAGTCCGTGGGACAGGGGGACCGGGGAGCTGTTTTTT
CASSPWDRGTGELFF
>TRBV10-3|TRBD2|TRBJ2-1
TGTGCCATCAGGACTAGCGGGGAACTGAACTCCTACAATGAGCAGTTCTTC
CAIRTSGELNSYNEQFF
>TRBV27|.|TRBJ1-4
TGTGCCAGCAGTTCATATAAGGGGCCAAATGAAAAACTGTTTTTT
CASSSYKGPNEKLFF
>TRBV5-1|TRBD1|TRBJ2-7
TGCGCCAGCAGCGTGACAGGGGACGAGCAGTACTTC
CASSVTGDEQYF
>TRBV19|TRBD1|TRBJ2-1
TGTGCCAGTAGTCTAGGACAGGCTTCCTACAATGAGCAGTTCTTC
CASSLGQASYNEQFF
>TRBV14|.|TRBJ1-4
TGTGCCAGCAGCCGTTTGTATGTCGGACAGTCAAAACTGTTTTTT
CASSRLYVGQSKLFF
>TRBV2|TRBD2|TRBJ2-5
TGTGCCAGCGGGGCGGGGGGACCTGAAGAGACCCAGTACTTC
CASGAGGPEETQYF